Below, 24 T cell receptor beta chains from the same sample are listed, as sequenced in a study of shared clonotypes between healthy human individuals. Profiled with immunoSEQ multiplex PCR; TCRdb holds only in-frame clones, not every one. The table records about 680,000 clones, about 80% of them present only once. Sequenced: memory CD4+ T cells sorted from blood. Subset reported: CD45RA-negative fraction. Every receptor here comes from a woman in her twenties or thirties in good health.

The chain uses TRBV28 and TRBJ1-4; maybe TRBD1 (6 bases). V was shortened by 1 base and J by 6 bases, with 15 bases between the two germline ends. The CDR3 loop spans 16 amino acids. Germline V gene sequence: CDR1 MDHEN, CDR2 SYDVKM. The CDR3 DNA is TGTGCCAGCAGTTTATCGAGCTCTTGGACAGATGAAAAACTGTTTTTT. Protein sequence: CASSLSSSWTDEKLFF.

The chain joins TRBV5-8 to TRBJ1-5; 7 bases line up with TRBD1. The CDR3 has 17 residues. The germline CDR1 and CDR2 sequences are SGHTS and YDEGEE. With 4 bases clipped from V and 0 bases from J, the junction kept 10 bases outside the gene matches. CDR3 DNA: TGTGCCAGCAGCGACTACGCCGGGACAGATAGCAATCAGCCCCAGCATTTT. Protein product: CASSDYAGTDSNQPQHF.

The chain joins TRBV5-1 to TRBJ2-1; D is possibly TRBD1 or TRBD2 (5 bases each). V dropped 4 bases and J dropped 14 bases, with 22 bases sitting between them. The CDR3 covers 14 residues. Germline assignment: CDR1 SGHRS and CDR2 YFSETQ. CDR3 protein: CASSPMVGDLFEFF. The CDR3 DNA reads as TGCGCCAGCAGCCCGATGGTAGGGGACCTCTTCGAGTTCTTC. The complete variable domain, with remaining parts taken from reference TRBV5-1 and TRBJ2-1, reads KAGVTQTPRYLIKTRGQQVTLSCSPISGHRSVSWYQQTPGQGLQFLFEYFSETQRNKGNFPGRFSGRQFSNSRSEMNVSTLELGDSALYLCASSPMVGDLFEFFGPGTRLTVL.

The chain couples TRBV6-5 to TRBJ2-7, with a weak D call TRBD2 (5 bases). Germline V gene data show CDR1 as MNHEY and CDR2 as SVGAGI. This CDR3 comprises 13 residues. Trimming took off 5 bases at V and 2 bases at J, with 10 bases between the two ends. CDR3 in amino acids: CASSPRDTYEQYF. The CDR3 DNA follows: TGTGCCAGCAGTCCCCGGGATACCTACGAGCAGTACTTC.

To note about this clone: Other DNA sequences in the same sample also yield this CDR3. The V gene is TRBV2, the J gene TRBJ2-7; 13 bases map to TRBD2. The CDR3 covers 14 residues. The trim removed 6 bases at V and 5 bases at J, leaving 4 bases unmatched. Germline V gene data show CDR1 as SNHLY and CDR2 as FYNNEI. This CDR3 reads CASSLGLAGDEQYF. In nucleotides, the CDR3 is TGTGCCAGCAGCTTAGGACTAGCGGGGGACGAGCAGTACTTC.

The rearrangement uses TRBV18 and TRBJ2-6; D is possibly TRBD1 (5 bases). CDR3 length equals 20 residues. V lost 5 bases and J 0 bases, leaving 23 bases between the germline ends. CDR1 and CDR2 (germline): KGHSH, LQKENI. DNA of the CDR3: TGTGCCAGCTCAAGCCTCCCCCTCGAACAGGTCTACTCTGGGGCCAACGTCCTGACTTTC. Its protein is CASSSLPLEQVYSGANVLTF.

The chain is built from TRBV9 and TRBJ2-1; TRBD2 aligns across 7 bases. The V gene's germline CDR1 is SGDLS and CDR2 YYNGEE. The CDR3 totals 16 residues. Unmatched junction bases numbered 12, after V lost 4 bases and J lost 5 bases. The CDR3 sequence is CASSPGPLAADNEQFF. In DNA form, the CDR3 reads TGTGCCAGCAGCCCAGGCCCCCTAGCGGCGGACAATGAGCAGTTCTTC.

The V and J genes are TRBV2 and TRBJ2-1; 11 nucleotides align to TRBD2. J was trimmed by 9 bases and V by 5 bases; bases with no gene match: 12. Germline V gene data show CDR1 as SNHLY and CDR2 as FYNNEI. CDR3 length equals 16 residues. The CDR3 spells CASSHPGLAEGVEQFF. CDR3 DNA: TGTGCCAGCAGTCACCCGGGACTAGCGGAGGGGGTTGAGCAGTTCTTC. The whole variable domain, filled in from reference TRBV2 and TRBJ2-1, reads EPEVTQTPSHQVTQMGQEVILRCVPISNHLYFYWYRQILGQKVEFLVSFYNNEISEKSEIFDDQFSVERPDGSNFTLKIRSTKLEDSAMYFCASSHPGLAEGVEQFFGPGTRLTVL.

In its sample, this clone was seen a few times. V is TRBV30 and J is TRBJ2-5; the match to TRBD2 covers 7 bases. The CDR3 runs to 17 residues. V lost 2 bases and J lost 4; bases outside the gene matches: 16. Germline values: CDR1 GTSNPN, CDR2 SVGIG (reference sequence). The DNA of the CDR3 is TGTGCCTGGAGTTCTAGCGGTAGGGGTTACATTCGAGAGACCCAGTACTTC. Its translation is CAWSSSGRGYIRETQYF.

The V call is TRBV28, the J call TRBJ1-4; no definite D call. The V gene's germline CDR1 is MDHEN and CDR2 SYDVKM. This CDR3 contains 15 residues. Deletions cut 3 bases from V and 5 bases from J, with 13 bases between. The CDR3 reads CASSFWSSNNEKLFF. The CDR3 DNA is TGTGCCAGCAGTTTCTGGAGTTCAAACAATGAAAAACTGTTTTTT.

CDR3 DNA: TGCAGCGTTGAAGATTGGAGGAACACTGAAGCTTTCTTT. This codes for CSVEDWRNTEAFF. The genes are TRBV29-1 and TRBJ1-1, with D unresolved. Germline CDR1 and CDR2: SQVTM and ANQGSEA. The CDR3 length is 13 residues. Deletions cut 0 bases from V and 1 base from J, with 6 bases between.

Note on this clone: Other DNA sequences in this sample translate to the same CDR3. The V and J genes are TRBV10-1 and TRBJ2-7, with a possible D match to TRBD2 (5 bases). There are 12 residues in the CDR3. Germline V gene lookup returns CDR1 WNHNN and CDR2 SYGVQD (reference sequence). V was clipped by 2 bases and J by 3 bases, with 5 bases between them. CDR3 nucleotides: TGCGCCAGCAGTGAGACTAGCTACGAGCAGTACTTC. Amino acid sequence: CASSETSYEQYF.

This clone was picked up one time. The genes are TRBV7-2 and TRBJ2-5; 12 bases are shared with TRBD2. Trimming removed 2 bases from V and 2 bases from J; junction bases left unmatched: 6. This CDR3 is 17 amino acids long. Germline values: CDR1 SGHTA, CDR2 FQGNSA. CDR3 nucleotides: TGTGCCAGCAGCTTAAGAACTAGCGGGAGGAGGCAAGAGACCCAGTACTTC. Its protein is CASSLRTSGRRQETQYF.

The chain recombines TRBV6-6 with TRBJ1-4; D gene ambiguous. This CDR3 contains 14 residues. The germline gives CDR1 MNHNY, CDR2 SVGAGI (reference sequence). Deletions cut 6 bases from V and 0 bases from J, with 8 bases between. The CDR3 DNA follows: TGTGCCAGCAGAAGATCTGCAACTAATGAAAAACTGTTTTTT. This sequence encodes CASRRSATNEKLFF.

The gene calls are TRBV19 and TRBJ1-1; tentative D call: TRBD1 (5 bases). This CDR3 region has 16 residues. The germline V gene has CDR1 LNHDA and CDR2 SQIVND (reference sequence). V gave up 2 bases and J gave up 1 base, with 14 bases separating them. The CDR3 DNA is TGTGCCAGTAGTATAATGATCAGTCAGGGGAACACTGAAGCTTTCTTT. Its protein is CASSIMISQGNTEAFF.

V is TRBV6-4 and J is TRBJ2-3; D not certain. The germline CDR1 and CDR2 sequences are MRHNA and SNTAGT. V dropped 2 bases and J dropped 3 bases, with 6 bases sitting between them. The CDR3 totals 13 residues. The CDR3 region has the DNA TGTGCCAGCAGTGACAAGCAGACAGATACGCAGTATTTT. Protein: CASSDKQTDTQYF.

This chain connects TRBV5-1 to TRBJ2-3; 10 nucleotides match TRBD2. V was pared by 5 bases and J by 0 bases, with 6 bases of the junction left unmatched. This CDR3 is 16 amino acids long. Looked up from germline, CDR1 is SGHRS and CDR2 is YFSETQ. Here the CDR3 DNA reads TGCGCCAGCAGTCCTCTGACTAGCGGGAGCACAGATACGCAGTATTTT. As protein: CASSPLTSGSTDTQYF.

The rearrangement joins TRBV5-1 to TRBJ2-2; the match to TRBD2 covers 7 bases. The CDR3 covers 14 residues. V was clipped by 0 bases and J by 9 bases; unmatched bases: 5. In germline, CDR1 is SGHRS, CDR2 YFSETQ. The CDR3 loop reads CASSLEVGGRELFF. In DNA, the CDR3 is TGCGCCAGCAGCTTGGAAGTGGGAGGGAGGGAGCTGTTTTTT.

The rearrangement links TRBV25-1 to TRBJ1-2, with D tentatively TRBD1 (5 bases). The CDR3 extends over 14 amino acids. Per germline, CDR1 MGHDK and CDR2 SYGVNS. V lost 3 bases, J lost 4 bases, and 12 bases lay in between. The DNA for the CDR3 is TGTGCCAGCAGTGAGGGGGTGATGGGCTATGGCTACACCTTC. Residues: CASSEGVMGYGYTF.

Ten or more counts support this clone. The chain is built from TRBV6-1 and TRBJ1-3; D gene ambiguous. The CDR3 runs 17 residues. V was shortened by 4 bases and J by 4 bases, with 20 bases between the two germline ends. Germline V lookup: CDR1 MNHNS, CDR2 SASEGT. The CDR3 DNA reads TGTGCCAGCAGTGGGAGGCAGTGGGGTCCTAGCGGAAACACCATATATTTT. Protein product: CASSGRQWGPSGNTIYF.

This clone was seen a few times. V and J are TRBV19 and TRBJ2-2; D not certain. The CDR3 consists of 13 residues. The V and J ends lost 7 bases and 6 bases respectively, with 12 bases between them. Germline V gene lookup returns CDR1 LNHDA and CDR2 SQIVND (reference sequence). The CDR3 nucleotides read TGTGCCAGTACAGTGCAGGACCCCGGGGAGCTGTTTTTT. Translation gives CASTVQDPGELFF.

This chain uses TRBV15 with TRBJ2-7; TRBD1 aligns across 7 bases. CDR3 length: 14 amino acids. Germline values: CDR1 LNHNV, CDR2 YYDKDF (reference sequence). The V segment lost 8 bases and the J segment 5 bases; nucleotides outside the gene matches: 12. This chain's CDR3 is CATGETGEINEQYF. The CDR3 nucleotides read TGTGCCACCGGAGAAACAGGGGAAATTAACGAGCAGTACTTC.

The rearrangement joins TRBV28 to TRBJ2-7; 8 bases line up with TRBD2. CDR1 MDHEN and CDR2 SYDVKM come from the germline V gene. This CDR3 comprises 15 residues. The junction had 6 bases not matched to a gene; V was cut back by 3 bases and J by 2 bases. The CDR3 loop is CASSFGQRETYEQYF. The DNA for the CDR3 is TGTGCCAGCAGTTTTGGCCAGCGGGAGACCTACGAGCAGTACTTC.

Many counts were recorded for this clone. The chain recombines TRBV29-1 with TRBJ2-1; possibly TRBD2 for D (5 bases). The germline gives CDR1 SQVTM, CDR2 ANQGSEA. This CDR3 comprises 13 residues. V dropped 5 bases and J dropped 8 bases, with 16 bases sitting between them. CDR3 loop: CSVYVPGKDEQFF. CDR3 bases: TGCAGCGTTTATGTTCCGGGAAAGGATGAGCAGTTCTTC.